The 24 T cell receptor beta chains below come from one sample, sequenced in a study of CD8+ T cells in alopecia areata. CD4, CD8alpha, NKG2D, NKG2ACE and other markers guided sorting of pooled cutaneous lymph node cells. Extraction of RNA preceded its reverse transcription into cDNA, which served as the sequencing template. Measured with immunoSEQ multiplex PCR; TCRdb has only the in-frame clones, and not every one. The sample holds about 19,000 clones, and no clone turns up only once. The sequenced sample consisted of CD8+ T cells sorted from a lymph node. The receptors originated from a C3H/HeJ mouse with alopecia areata. For this strain, the MHC haplotype corresponds to H2-k.

This clone was counted at least ten times. Here the gene names and germline are mouse. The read halts 4 residues ahead of the CDR3 end, with the missing end drawn from the germline J gene. The genes are TRBV13-2 and TRBJ2-1, with TRBD1 identical over 7 bases. V dropped 5 bases and J dropped 5; count of bases not matched to a gene: 4. CDR1 and CDR2 from the germline V gene are NNHNN and SYGAGS (reference sequence). The CDR3 runs 13 residues. The CDR3 bases that were read are TGTGCCAGCGGGCCGGGACAGAATGCT. Translation gives CASGPGQNA. The whole CDR3 reads CASGPGQNAEQFF.

This clone was seen at least ten times. Mouse gene names and germline throughout. The read ends 4 residues early relative to the CDR3; the germline J gene fills the gap. The J gene is TRBJ1-4, the V gene TRBV13-3; TRBD1 matches at 9 bases. The length of the CDR3 is 14 residues. Germline V gene sequence: CDR1 NNHDY, CDR2 SYVADS. The CDR3 spells CASRTGTGIERLFF. CDR3 bases read: TGTGCCAGCAGAACCGGGACAGGGATCGAA.

Turning to this clone: Gene names refer to mouse genes. The chain's CDR3 is CASGDLVNQDTQYF. The sequenced part of the CDR3 DNA is TGTGCCAGCGGTGATCTGGTTAACCAAGAC. The chain joins TRBV13-2 to TRBJ2-5, with D uncertain. The missing CDR3 end, 4 residues past where the read stops, is filled in from the germline J gene. The CDR3 is 14 amino acids. V lost 1 base to trimming and J lost 0 bases, with 6 bases between them. Germline values: CDR1 NNHNN, CDR2 SYGAGS (reference sequence).

At least ten counts were recorded for this clone. Mouse germline and gene names are used. The observed sequence ends 4 residues before the CDR3 terminus, with the missing tail filled in from the germline J gene. The chain carries TRBV13-3 and TRBJ2-2; 7 bases agree with TRBD2. V was clipped by 3 bases and J by 3 bases; unmatched bases: 5. This CDR3 is 15 amino acids long. The germline V gene has CDR1 NNHDY and CDR2 SYVADS. The CDR3 sequence: CASSVLGVDTGQLYF. The CDR3 bases that were read are TGTGCCAGCAGTGTTCTGGGGGTGGACACCGGG.

In this sample, this clone turned up a few times. The listed genes are named as in mouse. The read stops 4 residues short of the end of the CDR3; the missing end is completed from the germline J gene. This rearrangement joins TRBV13-3 to TRBJ1-2; D is perhaps TRBD1 (5 bases). Trimming pared 0 bases from V and 2 bases from J, leaving 8 bases between. CDR1 and CDR2 (germline): NNHDY, SYVADS. This CDR3 region has 14 residues. Partial CDR3 DNA: TGTGCCAGCAGTGATGCAGCAGGGAACTCC. Translation gives CASSDAAGNS. The complete CDR3 reads CASSDAAGNSDYTF.

Comments on this clone: Gene names refer to mouse genes. From the germline J gene comes the end of the CDR3, since the read stops 4 residues before it. The chain employs TRBV19 and TRBJ1-2; 7 bases fit TRBD1. CDR1 and CDR2 (germline): FNHDT, SITEND (reference sequence). V lost 0 bases, J lost 4 bases, and 0 bases stayed unmatched. This CDR3 is built from 13 residues. The chain's CDR3 is CASSIGQGSDYTF. CDR3 bases read: TGTGCCAGCAGTATAGGACAGGGCTCC.

This clone was seen a handful of times. A mismatch at residue 13 separates the TCRdb protein from the translated DNA, so the protein presented here was translated from the DNA. Gene names and germline refer to mouse. The CDR3 goes on 3 residues after the read ends, and that part is filled in from the germline J gene. The chain links TRBV1 to TRBJ1-6, with D perhaps TRBD1 (5 bases). TRBJ1-6 is an ORF, with its function uncertain. This CDR3 region has 16 residues. The germline V and J ends were trimmed by 1 base and 5 bases, with 12 bases remaining between them. CDR1 NSQYPW and CDR2 LRSPGD come from the germline V gene (reference sequence). CDR3 bases read: TGCACCTGCAGTGCAGTTGGGGGTAGGGATAATTCGCCC. It encodes CTCSAVGGRDNSP. In full, the CDR3 is CTCSAVGGRDNSPLYF.

In this sample, this clone turned up many times. The listed TCRdb protein conflicts with the DNA translation at residue 12, and the protein shown is translated directly from the DNA. Mouse gene names and germline throughout. The CDR3 end lies 3 residues beyond the end of the read and is filled in from the germline J gene. This chain connects TRBV13-3 to TRBJ1-3; TRBD1 matches 9 bases. This CDR3 comprises 15 residues. Germline V gene lookup returns CDR1 NNHDY and CDR2 SYVADS. The junction had 6 bases not matched to a gene; V was cut back by 5 bases and J by 3 bases. CDR3 residues: CASRVQGALGNTLYF. The part of the CDR3 DNA that was read is TGTGCCAGCAGGGTACAGGGGGCGCTTGGAAATACG.

The table lists this clone with many counts. The gene names given are mouse names. The read finishes 4 residues shy of the CDR3 end, and the germline J gene is used to complete it. V gene TRBV17 combines with J gene TRBJ2-7; 10 bases line up with TRBD1. The CDR3 is 14 amino acids. Germline values: CDR1 MNHDT, CDR2 YYDKIL. CDR3 residues: CASSRQTGGHEQYF. The covered CDR3 bases are TGTGCTAGCAGTAGACAGACAGGGGGCCAT.

As to this clone: Genes and germline are mouse. The CDR3 end lies 4 residues beyond the end of the read and is filled in from the germline J gene. This chain links TRBV1 with TRBJ1-1, with TRBD1 matching over 8 bases. Germline loops: CDR1 NSQYPW, CDR2 LRSPGD (reference sequence). The CDR3 runs to 17 residues. Trimming took 0 bases from V and 3 from J; bases not matched to a gene: 9. CDR3 region: CTCSADLGQDRDTEVFF. The CDR3 DNA, read in part, is TGCACCTGCAGTGCAGATCTGGGACAGGATCGAGACACA.

Details on this clone: Gene names follow the mouse nomenclature. The missing CDR3 end, 4 residues past where the read stops, is filled in from the germline J gene. This chain connects TRBV19 to TRBJ2-1; 7 bases agree with TRBD2. The germline CDR1 and CDR2 sequences are FNHDT and SITEND (reference sequence). The CDR3 is 13 amino acids. V was clipped by 6 bases and J by 0 bases; unmatched bases: 0. CDR3 residues: CASTGGNYAEQFF. Partial CDR3 DNA: TGTGCCAGCACTGGGGGTAACTATGCT.

The sample holds a few counts of this clone. The gene names here belong to mouse. The CDR3 extends 4 residues past the end of the read, so its final part is completed from the germline J gene. The V call is TRBV19, the J call TRBJ1-1; 7 nucleotides match TRBD1. Trimming cost V 5 bases and J 4 bases; bases outside gene matches: 5. This CDR3 comprises 13 residues. Germline V gene lookup returns CDR1 FNHDT and CDR2 SITEND (reference sequence). This CDR3 is CASSLTGVTEVFF. CDR3 DNA, as far as it was read: TGTGCCAGCAGCCTTACAGGGGTCACA.

This clone was seen repeatedly, ten times or more. These gene names are mouse names. With the read ending 4 residues before the CDR3 end, the germline J gene is used to fill in that end. This sequence joins TRBV13-3 and TRBJ2-5; D is possibly TRBD2 (6 bases). Trimming cost V 3 bases and J 0 bases, with 11 bases left between them. The CDR3 runs to 15 residues. Germline V gene data show CDR1 as NNHDY and CDR2 as SYVADS. CDR3 amino acids: CASSAGLINQDTQYF. Incomplete CDR3 DNA: TGTGCCAGCAGTGCAGGACTGATTAACCAAGAC.

A remark on this clone: The genes and germline here are from mouse. The read ends 4 residues shy of where the CDR3 ends; the end is completed using the germline J gene. V and J are TRBV13-2 and TRBJ2-5, with 7 bases lining up with TRBD1. The CDR3 totals 14 residues. Looked up from germline, CDR1 is NNHNN and CDR2 is SYGAGS (reference sequence). The CDR3 DNA, read in part, is TGTGCCAGCGGTGATGCCGGGACAGAAGAC. Protein product: CASGDAGTED. The whole CDR3 reads CASGDAGTEDTQYF.

In the case of this clone: The gene names here belong to mouse. The read ends 4 residues shy of where the CDR3 ends; the end is completed using the germline J gene. The chain couples TRBV1 to TRBJ2-5; weak D call: TRBD1 (5 bases). Germline CDR1 reads NSQYPW; CDR2 reads LRSPGD (reference sequence). This CDR3 comprises 13 residues. The part of the CDR3 DNA that was read is TGCACCTGCAGTGCAGTCCAGGGAGAC. It is translated as CTCSAVQGD. The complete CDR3 sequence is CTCSAVQGDTQYF.

In its sample, this clone was seen a few times. Any gene name here is a mouse gene name. The read comes to an end 4 residues before the CDR3 does, leaving the germline J gene to fill in the end. The chain combines TRBV31 with TRBJ1-1, with TRBD1 matching 8 bases. J lost 0 bases, V lost 3 bases, and 3 bases had no gene match. Germline CDR1 GKSSPN, CDR2 SITVG. The CDR3 totals 14 residues. The CDR3: CAWRPGQENTEVFF. The sequenced CDR3 bases are TGTGCCTGGAGGCCGGGACAGGAGAACACA.

This clone was detected only a few times. TCRdb lists a protein that is different at residue 11 from the translated DNA; the protein given here uses the DNA translation. Germline and genes: mouse. The sequenced fragment ends 3 residues before the CDR3 boundary, so the rest is inferred from the germline J gene. This rearrangement joins TRBV1 to TRBJ1-6, with TRBD1 identical over 7 bases. TRBJ1-6 is an ORF, with its function uncertain. This CDR3 is built from 14 residues. J lost 4 bases, V lost 4 bases, and 1 base had no gene match. CDR1 and CDR2 (germline): NSQYPW, LRSPGD (reference sequence). The sequenced part of the CDR3 DNA is TGCACCTGCAGTGAACAGGGGTATAATTCGCCC. Translated, it gives CTCSEQGYNSP. Given in full, the CDR3 is CTCSEQGYNSPLYF.

This clone was observed a handful of times. The genes and germline here are from mouse. The sequenced fragment ends 4 residues before the CDR3 boundary, so the rest is inferred from the germline J gene. This sequence joins TRBV1 and TRBJ1-2; D is perhaps TRBD1 (6 bases). Germline-derived CDR1 and CDR2 are NSQYPW and LRSPGD (reference sequence). With 3 bases removed from V and 2 bases from J, the gap between germline ends came to 13 bases. The CDR3 loop spans 15 amino acids. The CDR3 reads CTCSATGTKNSDYTF. The sequenced part of the CDR3 DNA is TGCACCTGCAGTGCCACCGGGACAAAGAACTCC.

This clone was picked up many times. Gene names and germline refer to mouse. The CDR3 end falls 4 residues outside the read, so it is completed with the germline J gene. The genes are TRBV13-1 and TRBJ2-5, with 9 bases identical to TRBD1. This CDR3 comprises 14 residues. Germline V gene data show CDR1 as NSHNY and CDR2 as SYGAGN. Partial CDR3 DNA: TGTGCCAGCAGTGATGCAGGGACAGGGGAC. It is translated as CASSDAGTGD. The entire CDR3 reads CASSDAGTGDTQYF.

This clone was observed at least ten times. Gene names are mouse gene names. The read is 4 residues too short to cover the CDR3 end, so that end is filled in from the germline J gene. The chain couples TRBV1 to TRBJ2-3; D is possibly TRBD1 (7 bases). V lost 0 bases and J lost 0, with 10 bases in between. The CDR3 is 16 amino acids. Germline V gene data show CDR1 as NSQYPW and CDR2 as LRSPGD (reference sequence). The DNA read from the CDR3 is TGCACCTGCAGTGCAGATGAGGGGGCTAGTGCAGAA. Translating gives CTCSADEGASAE. The CDR3 in its entirety is CTCSADEGASAETLYF.

A word on this clone: Gene names follow the mouse nomenclature. The CDR3 end falls 4 residues outside the read, so it is completed with the germline J gene. The rearrangement links TRBV19 to TRBJ2-7; maybe TRBD2 (5 bases). Trimming cost V 1 base and J 3 bases, with 11 bases left between them. Germline assignment: CDR1 FNHDT and CDR2 SITEND (reference sequence). There are 14 residues in the CDR3. The CDR3 region is CASSITGADYEQYF. The CDR3 DNA, read in part, is TGTGCCAGCAGTATAACTGGAGCTGACTAT. Supplemented by reference TRBV19 and TRBJ2-7, the full variable domain reads GGIITQTPKFLIGQEGQKLTLKCQQNFNHDTMYWYRQDSGKGLRLIYYSITENDLQKGDLSEGYDASREKKSSFSLTVTSAQKNEMAVFLCASSITGADYEQYFGPGTRLTVL.

This clone was counted only a few times. Genes here carry mouse names. With the read ending 4 residues before the CDR3 end, the germline J gene is used to fill in that end. The V call is TRBV14, the J call TRBJ2-2; TRBD2 might be the D (6 bases). Germline V gene sequence: CDR1 SGHDT, CDR2 FRDEAV. Deletions cut 5 bases from V and 0 bases from J, with 14 bases between. The CDR3 spans 16 residues. CDR3 sequence reads: CASSRPRGANTGQLYF. The covered CDR3 bases are TGTGCCAGCAGCCGTCCTCGGGGGGCAAACACCGGG.

This clone showed up just a few times. Genes and germline are mouse. The read halts 4 residues ahead of the CDR3 end, with the missing end drawn from the germline J gene. The V gene is TRBV1, the J gene TRBJ1-1, with TRBD1 matching over 7 bases. Germline CDR1 is NSQYPW and CDR2 is LRSPGD (reference sequence). J gave up 1 base and V 0 bases, and 5 bases lay outside the gene matches. The CDR3 is 16 amino acids. CDR3 residues: CTCSADVGTVNTEVFF. CDR3 DNA (partial): TGCACCTGCAGTGCAGATGTTGGGACAGTGAACACA.

This clone was seen more than once but under ten times. Mouse gene names apply. Read sequence stops 4 residues before the CDR3 end, and the germline J gene provides the missing end. This chain connects TRBV1 to TRBJ1-4; possible D gene TRBD1, 5 bases. The CDR3 is 15 residues long. Looked up from germline, CDR1 is NSQYPW and CDR2 is LRSPGD (reference sequence). The V and J ends lost 1 base and 2 bases respectively, with 8 bases between them. The sequenced CDR3 bases are TGCACCTGCAGTGCAGGGCAGGGATCCAACGAA. Its protein product is CTCSAGQGSNE. The whole CDR3 region reads CTCSAGQGSNERLFF.